This T cell receptor (beta chain) was profiled in a study of early T cells in non-severe SARS-CoV-2 infection. Attachment of unique molecular identifiers was made to individual cDNA molecules. TCRdb re-called the 5' RACE reads through MiXCR, storing one row per CDR3 protein. The sample carries about 64,000 distinct CDR3 sequences, roughly 5% recorded once. Per germline, CDR1 DFQATT and CDR2 SNEGSKA (reference sequence). CDR3 size: 17 residues. Trimming cost V 6 bases and J 0 bases; bases outside gene matches: 17. The clonotype was recovered from an adult who was a healthcare worker with PCR-confirmed SARS-CoV-2 infection or an uninfected control (not recorded which). The chain combines TRBV20-1 with TRBJ2-7, with TRBD2 matching over 7 bases. Sample: whole blood. CDR3 amino acids: CSAPPPSAGLFSYEQYF. CDR3 bases: TGCAGTGCCCCGCCCCCGTCAGCGGGGTTATTCTCCTACGAGCAGTACTTC.